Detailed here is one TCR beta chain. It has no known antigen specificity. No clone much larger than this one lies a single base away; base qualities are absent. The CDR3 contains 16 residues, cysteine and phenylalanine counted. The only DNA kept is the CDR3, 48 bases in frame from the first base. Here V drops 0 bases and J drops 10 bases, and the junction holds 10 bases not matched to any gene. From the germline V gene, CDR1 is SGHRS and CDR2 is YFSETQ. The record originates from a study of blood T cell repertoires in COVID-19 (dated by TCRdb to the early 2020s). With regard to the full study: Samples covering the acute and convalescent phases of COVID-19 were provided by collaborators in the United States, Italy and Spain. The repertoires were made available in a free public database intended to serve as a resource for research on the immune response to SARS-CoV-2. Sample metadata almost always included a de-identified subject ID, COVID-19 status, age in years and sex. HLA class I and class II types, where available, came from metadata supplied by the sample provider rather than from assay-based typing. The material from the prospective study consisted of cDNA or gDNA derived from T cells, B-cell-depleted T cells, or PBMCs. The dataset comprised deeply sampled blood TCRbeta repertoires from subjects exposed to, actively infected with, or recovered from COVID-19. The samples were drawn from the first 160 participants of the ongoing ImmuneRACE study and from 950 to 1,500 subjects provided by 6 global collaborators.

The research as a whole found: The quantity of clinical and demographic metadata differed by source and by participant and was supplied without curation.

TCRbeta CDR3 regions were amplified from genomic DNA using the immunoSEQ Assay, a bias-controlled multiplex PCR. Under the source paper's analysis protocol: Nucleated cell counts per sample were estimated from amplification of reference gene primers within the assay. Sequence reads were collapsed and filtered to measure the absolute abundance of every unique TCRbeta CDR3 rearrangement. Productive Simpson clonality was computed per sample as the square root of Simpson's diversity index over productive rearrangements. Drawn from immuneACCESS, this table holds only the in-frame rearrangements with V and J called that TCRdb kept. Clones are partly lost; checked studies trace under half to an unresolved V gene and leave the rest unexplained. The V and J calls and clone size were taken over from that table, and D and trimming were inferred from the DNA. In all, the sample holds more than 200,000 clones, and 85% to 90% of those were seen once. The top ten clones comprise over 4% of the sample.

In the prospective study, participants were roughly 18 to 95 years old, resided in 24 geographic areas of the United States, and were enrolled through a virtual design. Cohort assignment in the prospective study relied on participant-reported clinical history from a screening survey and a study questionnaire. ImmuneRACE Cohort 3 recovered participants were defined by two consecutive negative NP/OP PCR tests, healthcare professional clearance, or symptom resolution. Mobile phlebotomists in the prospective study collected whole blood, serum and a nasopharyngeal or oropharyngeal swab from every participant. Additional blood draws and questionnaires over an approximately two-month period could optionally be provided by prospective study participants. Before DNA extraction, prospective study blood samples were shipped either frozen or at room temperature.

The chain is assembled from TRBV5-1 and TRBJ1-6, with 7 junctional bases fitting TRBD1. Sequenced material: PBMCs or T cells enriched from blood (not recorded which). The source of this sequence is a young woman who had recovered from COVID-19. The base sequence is TGCGCCAGCAGCTTGGCTCTCGGGACAGCCTTATCACCCCTCCACTTT. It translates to CASSLALGTALSPLHF.